The rows below give T cell receptor beta chains drawn from one sample of a study of blood T cell repertoires in COVID-19. Assay used: immunoSEQ multiplex PCR; TCRdb lists only in-frame clones, some missing. In the table there are approximately 60,000 clones, 76% of which are singletons. Sequenced input: peripheral blood. These receptors came from a man aged 50 or older with active or convalescent COVID-19. Both conserved end residues are part of each CDR3. The D gene is left open where the match is weak. Part of the rows lack a size; the others show once, few, many or a class for expanded clones.

j_gene,d_gene,v_gene,abundance,CDR3nt,CDR3aa
TRBJ1-2,NA,TRBV23-1,NA,TGCGCCAGCAGTAGTAGTCAGGGTTTGGGTCCAGCTAACTATGGCTACACCTTC,CASSSSQGLGPANYGYTF
TRBJ1-1,NA,TRBV29-1,NA,TGCAGCGTTGAAGAGCCCAGGAACACTGAAGCTTTCTTT,CSVEEPRNTEAFF
TRBJ2-1,TRBD2,TRBV5-1,NA,TGCGCCAGCAGCGGGACTAGCGGGGCTGGTGAGCAGTTCTTC,CASSGTSGAGEQFF
TRBJ1-5,TRBD1,TRBV4-2,NA,TGTGCCAGCAGCCCCGACAGGGCTCAGCCCCAGCATTTT,CASSPDRAQPQHF
TRBJ2-2,TRBD2,TRBV4-2,NA,TGTGCCAGCAGCCGACGACTAGCGGGAGGGCGGAACACCGGGGAGCTGTTTTTT,CASSRRLAGGRNTGELFF
TRBJ2-1,NA,TRBV19,NA,TGTGCCAGTAGTATACCCCCCGGGAGTGAGCAGTTCTTC,CASSIPPGSEQFF
TRBJ2-5,TRBD1,TRBV5-1,NA,TGCGCCAGCAGCTCAGGGACAGGGATCCAAGAGACCCAGTACTTC,CASSSGTGIQETQYF
TRBJ1-1,NA,TRBV12-5,NA,TGTGCTAGTGGCAACCCAAGGGGGGGAATCCGCACTGAAGCTTTCTTT,CASGNPRGGIRTEAFF
TRBJ1-1,TRBD1,TRBV5-4,few,TGTGCCAGCAGCTCGGACAGGGCCTCGGAGGGGAACACTGAAGCTTTCTTT,CASSSDRASEGNTEAFF
TRBJ2-2,TRBD2,TRBV5-1,few,TGCGCCAGCAGCAAAGGTTTAGCGGGAGTAGGAACCGGGGAGCTGTTTTTT,CASSKGLAGVGTGELFF
TRBJ2-2,NA,TRBV11-2,NA,TGTGCCAGCAGCTTCGGTAGCACCGGGGAGCTGTTTTTT,CASSFGSTGELFF
TRBJ2-5,TRBD2,TRBV3-1/TRBV3-2,NA,TGTGCCAGCAGCGTAGCGGGAGAGGAAGAGACCCAGTACTTC,CASSVAGEEETQYF
TRBJ2-7,TRBD2,TRBV4-2,NA,TGTGCCAGCAGAGTCGGCAGACTAGCGGACTCTGGGGAGCAGTACTTC,CASRVGRLADSGEQYF
TRBJ2-7,NA,TRBV10-1,NA,TGCGCCAGCAGTGAGTCGAGTCAGGGGTCCCACGAGCAGTACTTC,CASSESSQGSHEQYF
TRBJ1-2,TRBD1,TRBV19,NA,TGTGCCAGTAGTGACCGGGACAGGGGTGGCTACACCTTC,CASSDRDRGGYTF
TRBJ2-7,TRBD2,TRBV7-2,NA,TGTGCCGTTGACCTAGCGGGGGCCTACGAGCAGTACTTC,CAVDLAGAYEQYF
TRBJ2-3,NA,TRBV11-2,NA,TGTGCCAGCAGCTCAGGGGTTCTCACAGATACGCAGTATTTT,CASSSGVLTDTQYF
TRBJ2-1,TRBD1,TRBV7-2,NA,TGTGCCAGCAGCCCTGACAGGGGCGAGTACAATGAGCAGTTCTTC,CASSPDRGEYNEQFF
TRBJ2-3,TRBD2,TRBV5-4,NA,TGTGCCAGCAGCTTCCTAGCGGGGGTTCATAGCACAGATACGCAGTATTTT,CASSFLAGVHSTDTQYF
TRBJ2-5,TRBD1,TRBV7-8,once,TGTGCCAGCAGCCGGGACAGGCAAGAGACCCAGTACTTC,CASSRDRQETQYF
TRBJ2-5,TRBD1,TRBV30,NA,TGTGCCTGGAGTACCCTCGGACAGGGGGCTGGAGAGACCCAGTACTTC,CAWSTLGQGAGETQYF
TRBJ2-5,NA,TRBV2,once,TGTGCCAGCAGTTTCCCCAGGGGAGAGACCCAGTACTTC,CASSFPRGETQYF
TRBJ1-2,TRBD1,TRBV9,NA,TGTGCCAGCAGCGTAGCTCCAGGGGGCGACTATGGCTACACCTTC,CASSVAPGGDYGYTF
TRBJ1-4,TRBD1,TRBV18,NA,TGTGCCAGCTCACCGTGGGACAGTAATGAAAAACTGTTTTTT,CASSPWDSNEKLFF
TRBJ2-2,NA,TRBV6-5,NA,TGTGCCAGCAGCTGGTCCGGTACCGGGGAGCTGTTTTTT,CASSWSGTGELFF
TRBJ2-3,NA,TRBV19,NA,TGTGCCAGTAGTGTCAGTCCAAGCACAGATACGCAGTATTTT,CASSVSPSTDTQYF
TRBJ1-5,NA,TRBV19,NA,TGTGCCAGTAGTGCATACGGTCAGCCCCAGCATTTT,CASSAYGQPQHF
TRBJ1-2,NA,TRBV20-1,NA,TGCAGTGCTCCTGACAGTAAGCTCACCTTC,CSAPDSKLTF
TRBJ2-2,NA,TRBV15,NA,TGTGCCACCAGCGTCGGGGAGTCCTCCGGGGAGCTGTTTTTT,CATSVGESSGELFF
TRBJ2-2,NA,TRBV15,few,TGTGCCACCAGCAGAGAGCGGGCCGGGGAGCTGTTTTTT,CATSRERAGELFF
TRBJ2-3,NA,TRBV5-1,NA,TGCGCCAGCAGCCCTTTGCCTGGCGGGAGCACAGATACGCAGTATTTT,CASSPLPGGSTDTQYF
TRBJ1-1,TRBD1,TRBV19,NA,TGTGCCAGTAGTCCGCTACAGGGGGCGGCAGCTTTCTTT,CASSPLQGAAAFF
TRBJ1-6,TRBD1,TRBV6-5,NA,TGTGCCAGCACCGACCGACAGGGGCGGCCCCTCCACTTT,CASTDRQGRPLHF
TRBJ2-7,NA,TRBV10-2,NA,TGCGCCAGCAGAGACTCGGGGACCTACGAGCAGTACTTC,CASRDSGTYEQYF
TRBJ2-5,NA,TRBV3-1/TRBV3-2,NA,TGTGCCAGCAGCCAAGGCGGTAGTTGGGAGACCCAGTACTTC,CASSQGGSWETQYF
TRBJ2-1,TRBD1,TRBV6-4,NA,TGTGCCAGCAGTGACCGGGACAGGGTGAATGAGCAGTTCTTC,CASSDRDRVNEQFF